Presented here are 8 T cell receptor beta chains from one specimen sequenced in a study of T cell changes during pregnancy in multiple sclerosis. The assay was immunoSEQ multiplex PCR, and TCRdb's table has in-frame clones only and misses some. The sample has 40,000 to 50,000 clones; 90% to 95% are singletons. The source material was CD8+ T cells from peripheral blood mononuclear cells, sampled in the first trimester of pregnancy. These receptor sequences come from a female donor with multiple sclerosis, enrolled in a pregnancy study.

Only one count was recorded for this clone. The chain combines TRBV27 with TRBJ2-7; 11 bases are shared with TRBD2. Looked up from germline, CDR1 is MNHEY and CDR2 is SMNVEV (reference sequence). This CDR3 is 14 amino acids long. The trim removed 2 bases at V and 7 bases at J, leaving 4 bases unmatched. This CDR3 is CASSLTSGSIEQYF. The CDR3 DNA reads TGTGCCAGCAGTTTAACTAGCGGGAGTATTGAGCAGTACTTC.

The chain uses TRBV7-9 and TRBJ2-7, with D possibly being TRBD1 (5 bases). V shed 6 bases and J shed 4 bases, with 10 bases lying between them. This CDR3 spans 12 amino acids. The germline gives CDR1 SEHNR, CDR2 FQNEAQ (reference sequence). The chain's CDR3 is CASSPTEYEQYF. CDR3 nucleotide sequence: TGTGCCAGCAGTCCGACAGAATACGAGCAGTACTTC.

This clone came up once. This CDR3 reads CASSTSRTGGHGELFF. Here the CDR3 DNA reads TGTGCCAGCAGCACCTCCCGGACAGGGGGCCACGGGGAGCTGTTTTTT. This chain connects TRBV9 to TRBJ2-2; TRBD1 matches 11 bases. Germline V gives CDR1 SGDLS, CDR2 YYNGEE. The V gene end was trimmed by 4 bases and the J gene end by 7 bases; junction bases not matched to a gene: 9. CDR3 length: 16 residues.

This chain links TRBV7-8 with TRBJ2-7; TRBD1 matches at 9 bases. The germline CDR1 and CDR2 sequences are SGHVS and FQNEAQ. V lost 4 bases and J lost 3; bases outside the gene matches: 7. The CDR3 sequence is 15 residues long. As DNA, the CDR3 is TGTGCCAGCAGCTCGGAAACAGGGGGCGGCTACGAGCAGTACTTC. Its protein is CASSSETGGGYEQYF.

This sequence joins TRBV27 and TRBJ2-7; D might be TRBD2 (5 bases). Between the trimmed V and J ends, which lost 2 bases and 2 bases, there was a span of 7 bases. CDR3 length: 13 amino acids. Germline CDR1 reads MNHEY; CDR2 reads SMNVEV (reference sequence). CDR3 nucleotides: TGTGCCAGCAGTTTAAGGCGGGCCTACGAGCAGTACTTC. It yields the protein CASSLRRAYEQYF.

The CDR3: CASSTSGEISYEQYF. As DNA, the CDR3 is TGTGCCAGCAGTACTAGCGGGGAGATCTCCTACGAGCAGTACTTC. J is TRBJ2-7 and V is TRBV6-5; the match to TRBD2 covers 10 bases. The CDR3 is 15 residues long. V was clipped by 5 bases and J by 0 bases; unmatched bases: 4. CDR1 and CDR2 (germline): MNHEY, SVGAGI.

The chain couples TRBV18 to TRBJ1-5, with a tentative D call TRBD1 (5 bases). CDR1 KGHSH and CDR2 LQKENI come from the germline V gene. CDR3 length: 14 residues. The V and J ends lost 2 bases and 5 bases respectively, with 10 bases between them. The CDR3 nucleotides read TGTGCCAGCTCACCATCGACAGTCGATCAGCCCCAGCATTTT. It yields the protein CASSPSTVDQPQHF. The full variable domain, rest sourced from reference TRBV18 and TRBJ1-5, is NAGVMQNPRHLVRRRGQEARLRCSPMKGHSHVYWYRQLPEEGLKFMVYLQKENIIDESGMPKERFSAEFPKEGPSILRIQQVVRGDSAAYFCASSPSTVDQPQHFGDGTRLSIL.

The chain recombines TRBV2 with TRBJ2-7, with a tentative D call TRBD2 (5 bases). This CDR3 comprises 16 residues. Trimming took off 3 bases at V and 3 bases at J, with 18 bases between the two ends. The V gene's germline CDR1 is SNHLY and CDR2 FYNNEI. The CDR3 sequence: CASSEGPAVGIYEQYF. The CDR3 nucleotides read TGTGCCAGCAGTGAGGGCCCAGCGGTGGGGATCTACGAGCAGTACTTC.